This T cell receptor beta chain was retrieved from a study of OX40 agonist ivuxolimab in advanced cancers. Study overall: Earlier treatment with anti-PD-1, anti-PD-L1 or anti-CTLA-4 was permitted, and around 43% had received some. Of the patients, three showed partial responses, one with hepatocellular carcinoma and two with cutaneous melanoma.

Germline V gives CDR1 LNHDA, CDR2 SQIVND (reference sequence). The V end lost 6 bases, the J end lost 4 bases, and 18 bases lay between the germline ends. This CDR3 has 15 residues. The table came from immunoSEQ multiplex PCR; TCRdb's copy has only in-frame clones and leaves some out. Of approximately 33,000 clones in the sample, more than 85% were seen once. This clonotype was obtained from an adult with an advanced solid tumor such as melanoma, head and neck, liver or kidney cancer. The chain links TRBV19 to TRBJ1-2; D ambiguous. This specimen consisted of CD4+ or CD8+ T cells sorted from blood, obtained in a trial of the OX40 agonist ivuxolimab. The CDR3, as DNA: TGTGCCAGTAGGCCCCCCGTACGTCCGGGCTATGGCTACACCTTC. Translating it yields CASRPPVRPGYGYTF.